This T cell receptor (beta chain) came from a study of blood T cell repertoires in COVID-19 (dated by TCRdb to the early 2020s). Study-level background: Samples covering the acute and convalescent phases of COVID-19 were provided by collaborators in the United States, Italy and Spain. The prospective study material was composed of cDNA or gDNA derived from T cells, B-cell-depleted T cells, or PBMCs. The dataset comprised deeply sampled blood TCRbeta repertoires from subjects exposed to, actively infected with, or recovered from COVID-19. A freely available public database, intended as a resource for researchers studying the immune response to SARS-CoV-2, is where the repertoires were released. The samples were drawn from the first 160 participants of the ongoing ImmuneRACE study and from 1,254 subjects provided by 6 global collaborators. Nearly every sample came with metadata listing a de-identified subject ID, COVID-19 status, age in years and sex. Where available, HLA class I and class II types were taken from metadata supplied by the sample provider and were not determined by assay-based typing. On the study overall, not on this receptor specifically: Clinical and demographic metadata were provided uncurated, with the amount varying by source and participant.

CDR1 and CDR2 (KGHSH, LQKENI) derive from the germline V gene. The CDR3, cysteine through phenylalanine, is 12 amino acids long. The sequence is cut down to CDR3 DNA, 36 bases in frame from base 1. V is reduced by 3 bases and J by 11 bases, leaving a spacing of 11 bases between them. Whole blood was collected in K2EDTA tubes by collaborating institutions according to the institutions' own protocols. For TCRbeta analysis, collaborator samples were shipped as frozen whole blood, as isolated PBMCs, or as DNA extracted from either sample type. The immunoSEQ Assay, a bias-controlled multiplex PCR, was used to amplify TCRbeta CDR3 regions from genomic DNA. As for how the authors treated the data: Nucleated cell counts per sample were estimated from amplification of reference gene primers within the assay. To quantify the absolute abundance of each unique TCRbeta CDR3 rearrangement, sequence reads were collapsed and filtered. For each sample, productive Simpson clonality was calculated as the square root of Simpson's diversity index over productive rearrangements. TCRdb obtained this table from immuneACCESS and retained in-frame rearrangements with V and J assigned. These tables miss some clones; where compared with another copy, unresolved V genes account for less than half of the shortfall, and the remainder is unexplained. That table furnishes V, J and clone size, whereas the DNA furnished D and trimming. The sample contains roughly 100,000 clones, about 83% of them found a single time. 9.5% to 10% of the sample comes from the top ten.

In the case of this clone: The specificity of this receptor is unknown. No much larger clonotype is one base removed from it; base qualities were not supplied.

This receptor was obtained from a man between 40 and 49 years old with active or convalescent COVID-19. Recombination joined TRBV18 with TRBJ1-5, with the D gene uncertain. The sequenced material came from peripheral blood. The CDR3 sequence is CASSPDTVAQHF. The nucleotide sequence reads as follows: TGTGCCAGCTCACCCGATACGGTCGCCCAGCATTTT.